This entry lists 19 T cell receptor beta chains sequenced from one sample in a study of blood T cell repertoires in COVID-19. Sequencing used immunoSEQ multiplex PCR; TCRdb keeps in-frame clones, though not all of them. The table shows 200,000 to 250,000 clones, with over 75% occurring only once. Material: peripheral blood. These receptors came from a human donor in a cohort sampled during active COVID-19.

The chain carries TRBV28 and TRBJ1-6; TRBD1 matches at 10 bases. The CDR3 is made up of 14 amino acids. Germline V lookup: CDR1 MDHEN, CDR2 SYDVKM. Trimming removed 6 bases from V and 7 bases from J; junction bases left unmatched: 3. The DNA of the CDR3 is TGTGCCAGCAGAGTGACAGGGGGCAATTCACCCCTCCACTTT. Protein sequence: CASRVTGGNSPLHF.

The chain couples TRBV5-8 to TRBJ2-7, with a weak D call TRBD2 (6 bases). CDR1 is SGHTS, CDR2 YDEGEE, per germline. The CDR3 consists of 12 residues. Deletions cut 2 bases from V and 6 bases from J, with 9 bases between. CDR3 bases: TGTGCCAGCAGCTTCCCCGGGGGCGAGCAGTACTTC. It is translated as CASSFPGGEQYF. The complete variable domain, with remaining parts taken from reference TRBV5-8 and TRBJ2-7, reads EAGVTQSPTHLIKTRGQQATLRCSPISGHTSVYWYQQALGLGLQFLLWYDEGEERNRGNFPPRFSGRQFPNYSSELNVNALELEDSALYLCASSFPGGEQYFGPGTRLTVT.

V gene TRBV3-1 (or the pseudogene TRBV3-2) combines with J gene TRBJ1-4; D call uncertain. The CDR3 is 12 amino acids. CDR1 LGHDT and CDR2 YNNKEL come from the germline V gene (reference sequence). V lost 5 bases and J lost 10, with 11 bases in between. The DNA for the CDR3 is TGTGCCAGCAGCGAGGCCAGAGGAAAACTGTTTTTT. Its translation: CASSEARGKLFF.

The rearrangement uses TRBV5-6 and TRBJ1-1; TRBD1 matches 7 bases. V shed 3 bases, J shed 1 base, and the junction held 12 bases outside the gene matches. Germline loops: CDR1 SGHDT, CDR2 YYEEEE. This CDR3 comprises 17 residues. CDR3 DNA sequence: TGTGCCAGCAGCTCCCAGATTGGGACAGTCTCGAACACTGAAGCTTTCTTT. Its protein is CASSSQIGTVSNTEAFF. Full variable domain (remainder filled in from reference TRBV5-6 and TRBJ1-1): DAGVTQSPTHLIKTRGQQVTLRCSPKSGHDTVSWYQQALGQGPQFIFQYYEEEERQRGNFPDRFSGHQFPNYSSELNVNALLLGDSALYLCASSSQIGTVSNTEAFFGQGTRLTVV.

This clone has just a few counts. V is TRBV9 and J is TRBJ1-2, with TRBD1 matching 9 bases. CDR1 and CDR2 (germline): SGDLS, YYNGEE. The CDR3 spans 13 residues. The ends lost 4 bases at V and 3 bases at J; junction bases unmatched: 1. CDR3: CASSRDRDYGYTF. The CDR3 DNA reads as TGTGCCAGCAGCCGGGACAGGGACTATGGCTACACCTTC.

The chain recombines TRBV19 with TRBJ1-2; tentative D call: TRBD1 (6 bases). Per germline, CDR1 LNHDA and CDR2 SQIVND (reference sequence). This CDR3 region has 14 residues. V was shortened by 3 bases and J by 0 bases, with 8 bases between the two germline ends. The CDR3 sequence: CASSMTGTNYGYTF. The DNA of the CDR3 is TGTGCCAGTAGTATGACAGGCACTAACTATGGCTACACCTTC.

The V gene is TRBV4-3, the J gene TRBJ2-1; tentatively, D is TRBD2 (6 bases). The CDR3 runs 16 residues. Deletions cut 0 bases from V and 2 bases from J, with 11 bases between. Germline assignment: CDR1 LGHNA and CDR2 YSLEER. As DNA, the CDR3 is TGCGCCAGCAGCCAAGATGGAGGGCACCCCTACAATGAGCAGTTCTTC. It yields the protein CASSQDGGHPYNEQFF.

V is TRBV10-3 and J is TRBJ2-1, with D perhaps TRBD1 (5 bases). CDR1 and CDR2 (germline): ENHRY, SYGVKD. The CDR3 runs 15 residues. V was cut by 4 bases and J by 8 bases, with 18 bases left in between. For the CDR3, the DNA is TGTGCCATCAGTGTAAGGGGCGGCGAGGTGGATGAGCAGTTCTTC. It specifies CAISVRGGEVDEQFF.

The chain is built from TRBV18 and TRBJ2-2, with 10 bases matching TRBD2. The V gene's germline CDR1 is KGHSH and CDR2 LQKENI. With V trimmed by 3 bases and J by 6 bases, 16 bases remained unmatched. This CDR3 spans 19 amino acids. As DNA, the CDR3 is TGTGCCAGCTCACCTCGGATAGCGGGAGGACGAACTATCCCCGGGGAGCTGTTTTTT. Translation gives CASSPRIAGGRTIPGELFF.

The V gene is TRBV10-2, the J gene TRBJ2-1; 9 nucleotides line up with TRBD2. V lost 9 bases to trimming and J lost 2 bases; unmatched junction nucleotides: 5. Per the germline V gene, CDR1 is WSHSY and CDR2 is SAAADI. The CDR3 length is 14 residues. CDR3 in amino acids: CARVAGDAYNEQFF. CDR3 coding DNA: TGCGCCAGAGTAGCGGGAGATGCCTACAATGAGCAGTTCTTC.

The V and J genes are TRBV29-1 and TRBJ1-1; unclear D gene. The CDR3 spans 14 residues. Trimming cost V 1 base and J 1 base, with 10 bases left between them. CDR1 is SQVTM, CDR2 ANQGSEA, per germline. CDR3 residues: CSVEAQASNTEAFF. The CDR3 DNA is TGCAGCGTTGAAGCCCAGGCCTCGAACACTGAAGCTTTCTTT.

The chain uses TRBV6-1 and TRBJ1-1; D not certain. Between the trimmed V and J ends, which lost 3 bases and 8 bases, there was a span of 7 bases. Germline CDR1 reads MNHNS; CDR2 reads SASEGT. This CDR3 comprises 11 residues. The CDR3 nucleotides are TGTGCCAGCAGTGACGTCCGGGAAGCTTTCTTT. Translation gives CASSDVREAFF.

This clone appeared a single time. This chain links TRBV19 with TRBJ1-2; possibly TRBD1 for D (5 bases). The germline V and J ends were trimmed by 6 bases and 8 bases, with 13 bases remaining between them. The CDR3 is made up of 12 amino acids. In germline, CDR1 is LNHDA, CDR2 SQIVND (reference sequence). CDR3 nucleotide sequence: TGTGCCAGTAGATGGGGCTCCGAAGGCTACACCTTC. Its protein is CASRWGSEGYTF.

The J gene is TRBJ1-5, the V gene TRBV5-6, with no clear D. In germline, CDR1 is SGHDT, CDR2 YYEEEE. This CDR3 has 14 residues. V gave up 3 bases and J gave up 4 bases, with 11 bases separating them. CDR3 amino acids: CASSSLLGNQPQHF. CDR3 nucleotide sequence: TGTGCCAGCAGCTCGCTTCTAGGAAATCAGCCCCAGCATTTT.

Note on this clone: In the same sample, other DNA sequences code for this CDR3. The CDR3 spells CASSYSRVYNEQFF. The CDR3 DNA is TGTGCCAGCAGTTACTCTCGAGTCTACAATGAGCAGTTCTTC. The gene calls are TRBV6-6 and TRBJ2-1; D is unresolved. CDR3 length: 14 residues. V lost 0 bases and J 3 bases, leaving 6 bases between the germline ends. Germline V gene sequence: CDR1 MNHNY, CDR2 SVGAGI (reference sequence).

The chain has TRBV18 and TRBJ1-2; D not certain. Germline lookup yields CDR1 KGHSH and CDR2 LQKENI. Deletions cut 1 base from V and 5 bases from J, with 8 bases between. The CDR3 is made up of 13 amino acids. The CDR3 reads CASSPQDSYGYTF. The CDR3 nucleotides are TGTGCCAGCTCACCACAAGACTCGTATGGCTACACCTTC.

The CDR3 region is CASSVASRENTGELFF. The CDR3 DNA reads TGTGCCAGCAGCGTAGCGAGTCGGGAAAACACCGGGGAGCTGTTTTTT. The gene calls are TRBV9 and TRBJ2-2; tentatively, D is TRBD2 (5 bases). Trimming took off 0 bases at V and 2 bases at J, with 11 bases between the two ends. The CDR3 totals 16 residues. In germline, CDR1 is SGDLS, CDR2 YYNGEE.

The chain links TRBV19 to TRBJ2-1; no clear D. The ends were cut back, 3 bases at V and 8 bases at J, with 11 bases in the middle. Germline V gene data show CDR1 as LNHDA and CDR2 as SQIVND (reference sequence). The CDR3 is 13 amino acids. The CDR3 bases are TGTGCCAGTAGTATTCAAAGAGCTTATGAGCAGTTCTTC. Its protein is CASSIQRAYEQFF.

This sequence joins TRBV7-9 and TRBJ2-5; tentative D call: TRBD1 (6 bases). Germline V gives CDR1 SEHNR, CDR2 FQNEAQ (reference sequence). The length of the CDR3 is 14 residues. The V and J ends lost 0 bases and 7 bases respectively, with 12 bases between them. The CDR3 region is CASSLAYLGGTQYF. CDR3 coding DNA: TGTGCCAGCAGCTTAGCCTACTTAGGGGGGACCCAGTACTTC.